Listed here are 14 T cell receptor beta chains from one sample, sequenced in a study of neoadjuvant nivolumab and ipilimumab in lung cancer. Generated by immunoSEQ multiplex PCR, the TCRdb table keeps only in-frame clones and is missing some. The sample yields fewer than 4,500 clones, 77% seen once. The sequencing here drew on adjacent normal lung tissue, taken after neoadjuvant nivolumab, alone or with ipilimumab, at or shortly before surgery. These receptors all come from an adult with non-small cell lung cancer.

This clone was seen a single time. The genes are TRBV6-5 and TRBJ2-3, with 9 bases matching TRBD1. CDR1 and CDR2 (germline): MNHEY, SVGAGI. The J segment lost 4 bases and the V segment lost 4 bases, leaving 9 bases of the junction unmatched. The CDR3 consists of 16 residues. The CDR3 loop is CASSLLGQGGSDTQYF. The CDR3 region has the DNA TGTGCCAGCAGTTTACTGGGACAGGGCGGGTCAGATACGCAGTATTTT.

This chain connects TRBV18 to TRBJ2-5; D is unresolved. The CDR3 covers 14 residues. With 3 bases removed from V and 4 bases from J, the gap between germline ends came to 12 bases. The germline gives CDR1 KGHSH, CDR2 LQKENI. The CDR3 loop is CASSPAVQRETQYF. CDR3 in DNA: TGTGCCAGCTCACCCGCCGTGCAACGAGAGACCCAGTACTTC.

V is TRBV6-4 and J is TRBJ2-7; 8 bases align to TRBD1. The V gene's germline CDR1 is MRHNA and CDR2 SNTAGT. CDR3 length: 15 amino acids. This chain's CDR3 is CVERPRRQGIYEQYV. CDR3 in DNA: TGTGTAGAACGGCCACGGAGACAGGGGATCTACGAGCAGTACGTC.

This chain uses TRBV6-5 with TRBJ2-7; no clear D. CDR3 length equals 14 residues. The V end lost 5 bases, the J end lost 1 base, and 12 bases lay between the germline ends. Germline V gene data show CDR1 as MNHEY and CDR2 as SVGAGI. CDR3 sequence: CASSPDGTSYEQYF. CDR3 nucleotides: TGTGCCAGCAGTCCCGACGGAACATCCTACGAGCAGTACTTC.

The rearrangement joins TRBV7-2 to TRBJ2-5; no clear D. V gave up 3 bases and J gave up 5 bases, with 7 bases separating them. CDR1 and CDR2 (germline): SGHTA, FQGNSA. The CDR3 runs 12 residues. As DNA, the CDR3 is TGTGCCAGCAGCTTTCACGGGGAGACCCAGTACTTC. Protein: CASSFHGETQYF.

This rearrangement joins TRBV10-1 to TRBJ2-2, with TRBD2 as a possible D gene (5 bases). The CDR3 spans 14 residues. The germline CDR1 and CDR2 sequences are WNHNN and SYGVQD (reference sequence). V lost 6 bases, J lost 7 bases, and 15 bases lay in between. The CDR3 nucleotides are TGCGCCAGCAGCCTGGACTTCCGAGGCGGGGAGCTGTTTTTT. Residues: CASSLDFRGGELFF.

This clone was counted a few times. CDR3 amino acids: CASSHTGQYSGANVLTF. In nucleotides, the CDR3 is TGTGCCAGCTCACACACGGGACAGTATTCTGGGGCCAACGTCCTGACTTTC. The chain employs TRBV18 and TRBJ2-6, with 7 bases identical to TRBD1. This CDR3 comprises 17 residues. CDR1 is KGHSH and CDR2 is LQKENI in the germline V gene. The J segment lost 1 base and the V segment lost 4 bases, leaving 7 bases of the junction unmatched.

The genes are TRBV14 and TRBJ1-2; no clear D. The germline CDR1 and CDR2 sequences are SGHDN and FVKESK. This CDR3 is 14 amino acids long. V was pared by 1 base and J by 4 bases, with 10 bases between. The CDR3 region has the DNA TGTGCCAGCAGCCAAGCTAGCCACCTCTATGGCTACACCTTC. This translates into CASSQASHLYGYTF.

The rearrangement joins TRBV29-1 to TRBJ2-2; tentatively, D is TRBD1 (6 bases). Trimming took 7 bases from V and 5 from J, leaving 20 bases between them. This CDR3 contains 15 residues. Germline CDR1 reads SQVTM; CDR2 reads ANQGSEA. In DNA form, the CDR3 reads TGCAGCGCCAAGATGCCGGGACAAAAAACCGGGGAGCTGTTTTTT. Translation: CSAKMPGQKTGELFF.

V is TRBV4-1 and J is TRBJ2-4, with 8 positions matching TRBD1. Germline V gene data show CDR1 as MGHRA and CDR2 as YSYEKL. The CDR3 sequence is 19 residues long. V trimming: 3 bases; J trimming: 0 bases; junction bases outside the gene matches: 13. CDR3 DNA: TGCGCCAGCAGCCACCCAACTATTGGGACAGGCCTAGCCAAAAACATTCAGTACTTC. Protein product: CASSHPTIGTGLAKNIQYF.

The rearrangement links TRBV7-9 to TRBJ2-3; D may be TRBD1 (6 bases). This CDR3 is 15 amino acids long. The V end lost 3 bases, the J end lost 2 bases, and 12 bases lay between the germline ends. The germline CDR1 and CDR2 sequences are SEHNR and FQNEAQ (reference sequence). In nucleotides, the CDR3 is TGTGCCAGCAGCTTTAAGGGGGAGTACACAGATACGCAGTATTTT. The encoded protein is CASSFKGEYTDTQYF.

V is TRBV25-1 and J is TRBJ1-6, with TRBD1 matching 8 bases. Germline trimming cut 5 bases from V and 6 bases from J; bases unmatched to any gene: 3. Germline V CDR1 and CDR2: MGHDK, SYGVNS. The length of the CDR3 is 14 residues. The chain's CDR3 is CASSWDRTNSPLHF. DNA of the CDR3: TGTGCCAGCAGTTGGGACAGGACTAATTCACCCCTCCACTTT.

The chain uses TRBV19 and TRBJ2-7; D might be TRBD1 (6 bases). CDR1 and CDR2 (germline): LNHDA, SQIVND (reference sequence). Trimming left V 5 bases short and J 1 base short, with 15 bases between. The CDR3 runs to 15 residues. The CDR3 bases are TGTGCCAGTAGTCTACACGGACAGACGTCCTACGAGCAGTACTTC. Translation gives CASSLHGQTSYEQYF.

This clone showed up just once. V is TRBV18 and J is TRBJ1-4; D is uncertain. Germline assignment: CDR1 KGHSH and CDR2 LQKENI. Trimming cost V 2 bases and J 6 bases, with 7 bases left between them. The CDR3 extends over 13 amino acids. Here the CDR3 DNA reads TGTGCCAGCTCACCAGGGCTCTATGAAAAACTGTTTTTT. Its protein product is CASSPGLYEKLFF.